This TCR beta chain was sequenced during a study of cytomegalovirus exposure and HLA in healthy donors. The wider study: Around 85 million unique TCR sequences came from HLA-typed donors in an early release.

As to this clone: Its antigen is currently unknown.

Trimming took off 4 bases at V and 8 bases at J, with 20 bases between the two ends. Germline V gene data show CDR1 as MDHEN and CDR2 as SYDVKM. This CDR3 is 15 amino acids long. With 60 Vbeta and 13 Jbeta primers, the PCR was carried out. Profiled with immunoSEQ multiplex PCR; TCRdb holds only in-frame clones, not every one. This table has about 84,000 clones, 70% to 90% appearing once. Study results and limitations: As a later analysis showed, several of the most significant clusters appeared to be linked to common viral pathogens. As confirmed in vitro, three CMV-associated chains were specific for CMV antigens.

The genes are TRBV28 and TRBJ1-2; no firm D call. Sequenced material: PBMCs. This sequence was found in a man between 18 and 35 years old in good health and CMV-seronegative. This CDR3 is CASSSASAFPRGYTF. CDR3 nucleotides: TGTGCCAGCAGTTCCGCTTCAGCCTTCCCGCGGGGCTACACCTTC.